This paragraph reports one T cell receptor (beta chain). This sample is drawn from a study of PD-1 blockade in mismatch repair-deficient tumors. Profiling relied on immunoSEQ multiplex PCR, and the TCRdb table lists in-frame clones only, not all of them. The sample records about 84,000 clones, approximately 84% being singletons. Germline CDR1 and CDR2: MNHNS and SASEGT. This CDR3 comprises 15 residues. V lost 7 bases and J lost 5, with 17 bases in between. Sample: peripheral blood, taken 12 weeks after starting pembrolizumab. The rearrangement joins TRBV6-1 to TRBJ2-2; D possibly corresponds to TRBD2 (7 bases). This clonotype originated in an adult with mismatch repair-deficient cancer. The CDR3 bases are TGTGCCAGCACTTGGAAGGAGGGGGGGACCGGGGAGCTGTTTTTT. Its protein is CASTWKEGGTGELFF.